This TCR beta chain emerged from a study of cytomegalovirus exposure and HLA in healthy donors. Notes on the study in general: The majority of TCR sequences were rare, yet some public TCRs appeared in many donors. Later analysis associated a missense DCLRE1C variant with TCR beta V- and J-gene trimming. Among donors in an Asian-associated ancestry cluster, a later analysis reportedly found fewer N-insertions than the roughly 700-donor mean.

PCR was performed using 60 Vbeta and 13 Jbeta primers. Measured with immunoSEQ multiplex PCR; TCRdb has only the in-frame clones, and not every one. Of roughly 130,000 clones in the sample, approximately 80% were seen once. Germline values: CDR1 SGHRS, CDR2 YFSETQ. The CDR3 runs 17 residues. The trim removed 1 base at V and 3 bases at J, leaving 10 bases unmatched. The study sampled nominally healthy donors, though unrecorded immune exposures were likely. Concerning this clone itself: Its target is unknown.

Sequenced: PBMCs. The source of this sequence is a woman in her thirties or forties in good health and CMV-seronegative. V usage is TRBV5-1 and J usage is TRBJ2-1; 7 bases match TRBD1. As DNA, the CDR3 is TGCGCCAGCAGCTTGCAGGGAGTCGACAGGGACTACAATGAGCAGTTCTTC. The encoded protein is CASSLQGVDRDYNEQFF.